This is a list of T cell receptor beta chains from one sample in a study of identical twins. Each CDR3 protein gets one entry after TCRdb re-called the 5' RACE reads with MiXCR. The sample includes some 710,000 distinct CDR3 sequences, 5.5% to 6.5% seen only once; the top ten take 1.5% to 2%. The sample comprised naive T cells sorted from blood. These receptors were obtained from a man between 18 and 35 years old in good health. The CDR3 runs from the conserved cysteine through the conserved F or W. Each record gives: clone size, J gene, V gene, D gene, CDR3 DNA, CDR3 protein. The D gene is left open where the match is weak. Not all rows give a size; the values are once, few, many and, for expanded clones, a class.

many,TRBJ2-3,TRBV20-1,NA,TGCAGTGCCCCTTCAGGCCTCGGACGACTCACAGATACGCAGTATTTT,CSAPSGLGRLTDTQYF
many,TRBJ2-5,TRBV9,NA,TGTGCCAGCAGCGTTACATTCGGACAGATGCAGACCCAGTACTTC,CASSVTFGQMQTQYF
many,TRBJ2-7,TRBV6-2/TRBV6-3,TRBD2,TGTGCCAGCAGTTACTCGGCCTTAGCGGGAGGTTCATACGAGCAGTACTTC,CASSYSALAGGSYEQYF
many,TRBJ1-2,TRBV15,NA,TGTGCCACCAGCAGAGATAGGGCTAACTATGGCTACACCTTC,CATSRDRANYGYTF
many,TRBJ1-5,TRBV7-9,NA,TGTGCCAGCAGCCCGGGACGGCGAAATCAGCCCCAGCATTTT,CASSPGRRNQPQHF
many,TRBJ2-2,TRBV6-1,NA,TGTGCCAGCCGGTCAAAAAGGGGATCCGGGGAGCTGTTTTTT,CASRSKRGSGELFF
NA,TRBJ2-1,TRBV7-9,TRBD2,TGTGCCAGCAGCCCAACTAGCGGGCGAGACAACTACAATGAGCAGTTCTTC,CASSPTSGRDNYNEQFF
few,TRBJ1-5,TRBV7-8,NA,TGTGCCAGCAGCCCGGATGGGGGAAAACCGGGCAATCAGCCCCAGCATTTT,CASSPDGGKPGNQPQHF
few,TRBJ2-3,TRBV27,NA,TGTGCCAGCAGTCCGGGGACCACCTTCCGCACAGATACGCAGTATTTT,CASSPGTTFRTDTQYF
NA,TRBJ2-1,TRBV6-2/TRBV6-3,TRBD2,TGTGCCAGCGTGGGACTAGCCGGGATTGAGCAGTTCTTC,CASVGLAGIEQFF
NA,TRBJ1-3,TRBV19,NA,TGTGCCAGTAGTATAGTTGCAGCGTCTGGAAACACCATATATTTT,CASSIVAASGNTIYF
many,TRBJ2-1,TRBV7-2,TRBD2,TGTGCCAGCAGCTTAATCTTTAGCGGGAGGTATGAGCAGTTCTTC,CASSLIFSGRYEQFF
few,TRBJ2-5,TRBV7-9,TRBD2,TGTGCCAGCAGCCCCTTATACGGGAGGGCCGGCCAAGAGACCCAGTACTTC,CASSPLYGRAGQETQYF
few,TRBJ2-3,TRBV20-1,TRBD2,TGCAGTGCTAGAGAGGGTAGCGGGAGTGATACGCAGTATTTT,CSAREGSGSDTQYF
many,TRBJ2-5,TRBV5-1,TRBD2,TGCGCCAGCAGCTACTTACTAGCGGAAGAGACCCAGTACTTC,CASSYLLAEETQYF
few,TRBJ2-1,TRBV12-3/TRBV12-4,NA,TGTGCCAGCAGATCCCGGGACAGGGTTCTAGCGGGAGCTGTCGATGAGCAGTTCTTC,CASRSRDRVLAGAVDEQFF
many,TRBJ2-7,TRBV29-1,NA,TGCAGCGTGTACACTGGCTACGAGCAGTACTTC,CSVYTGYEQYF
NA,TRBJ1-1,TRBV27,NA,TGTGCCAGCACGGACAAGGGCATGAACACTGAAGCTTTCTTT,CASTDKGMNTEAFF
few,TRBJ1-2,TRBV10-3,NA,TGTGCCATCAGTGATGGTGGGGATGGCTACACCTTC,CAISDGGDGYTF
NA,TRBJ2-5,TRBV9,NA,TGTGCCAGCAGCGTTGGGTGGAGGGAGACCCAGTACTTC,CASSVGWRETQYF
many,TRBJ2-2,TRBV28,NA,TGTGCCAGCAGTTCTATAGATTCTGCGTCACCGAACACCGGGGAGCTGTTTTTT,CASSSIDSASPNTGELFF
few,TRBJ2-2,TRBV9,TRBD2,TGTGCCAGCAGCGTACGTAGCGGGAGGGCCGGGGAGCTGTTTTTT,CASSVRSGRAGELFF
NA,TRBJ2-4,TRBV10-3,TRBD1,TGTGCCATCAGTGAGTCAACGCCACCTGGGACAGGGCAGTACTTC,CAISESTPPGTGQYF
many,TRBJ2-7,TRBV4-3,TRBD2,TGCGCCAGCAGCCAGGGTCGGACTAGCGGGAGTATCGACGAGCAGTACTTC,CASSQGRTSGSIDEQYF
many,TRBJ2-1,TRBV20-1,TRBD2,TGCAGTGCTAGAGATGACGGGGGGTACAATGAGCAGTTCTTC,CSARDDGGYNEQFF
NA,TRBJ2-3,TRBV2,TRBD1,TGTGCCAGCACCCCGGACAGGGCGACAGATACGCAGTATTTT,CASTPDRATDTQYF
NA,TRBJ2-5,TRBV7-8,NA,TGTGCCAGCAGGGACGGGGCGTTACAAGAGACCCAGTACTTC,CASRDGALQETQYF
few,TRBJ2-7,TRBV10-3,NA,TGTGCCATCAGTGATAGCGTCAGGTTCTCCTACGAGCAGTACTTC,CAISDSVRFSYEQYF
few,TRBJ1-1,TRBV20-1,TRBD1,TGCAGTGCTAGATGGACAGGGACCCCTGAAGCTTTCTTT,CSARWTGTPEAFF
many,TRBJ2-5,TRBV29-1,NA,TGCAGCGTTGGAACCCGCGGGGCAGGAGAGACCCAGTACTTC,CSVGTRGAGETQYF
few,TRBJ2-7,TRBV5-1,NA,TGCGCCAGCAGCCCAGGTGGCGCTAGCGTCTACGAGCAGTACTTC,CASSPGGASVYEQYF
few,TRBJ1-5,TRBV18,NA,TGTGCCAGCTCACCCGGACAGCGGCCAATTTATAGCAATCAGCCCCAGCATTTT,CASSPGQRPIYSNQPQHF
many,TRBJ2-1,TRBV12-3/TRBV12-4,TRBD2,TGTGCCAGCAGTTTACTCGTGGGAGGGAATGAGCAGTTCTTC,CASSLLVGGNEQFF
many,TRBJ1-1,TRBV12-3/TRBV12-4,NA,TGTGCCAGCAGCCCCGGCGCCGGGGCTGAAGCTTTCTTT,CASSPGAGAEAFF
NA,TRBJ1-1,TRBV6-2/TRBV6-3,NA,TGTGCCAGCACCACCGGGACAAGACTTATCATGAACACTGAAGCTTTCTTT,CASTTGTRLIMNTEAFF
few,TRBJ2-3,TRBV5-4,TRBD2,TGTGCCAGCAGTTTTAGCGGGAGTTCAACACCCACAGATACGCAGTATTTT,CASSFSGSSTPTDTQYF
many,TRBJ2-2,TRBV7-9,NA,TGTGCCAGCAGCCCCCTCACGGGTAACACCGGGGAGCTGTTTTTT,CASSPLTGNTGELFF
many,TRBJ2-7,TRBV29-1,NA,TGCAGCGTTGGCAGCTACTCCTACGAGCAGTACTTC,CSVGSYSYEQYF
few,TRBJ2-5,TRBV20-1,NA,TGCAGTGCTAGAGATCGGCCGGGACGGGCGCGAGAGACCCAGTACTTC,CSARDRPGRARETQYF